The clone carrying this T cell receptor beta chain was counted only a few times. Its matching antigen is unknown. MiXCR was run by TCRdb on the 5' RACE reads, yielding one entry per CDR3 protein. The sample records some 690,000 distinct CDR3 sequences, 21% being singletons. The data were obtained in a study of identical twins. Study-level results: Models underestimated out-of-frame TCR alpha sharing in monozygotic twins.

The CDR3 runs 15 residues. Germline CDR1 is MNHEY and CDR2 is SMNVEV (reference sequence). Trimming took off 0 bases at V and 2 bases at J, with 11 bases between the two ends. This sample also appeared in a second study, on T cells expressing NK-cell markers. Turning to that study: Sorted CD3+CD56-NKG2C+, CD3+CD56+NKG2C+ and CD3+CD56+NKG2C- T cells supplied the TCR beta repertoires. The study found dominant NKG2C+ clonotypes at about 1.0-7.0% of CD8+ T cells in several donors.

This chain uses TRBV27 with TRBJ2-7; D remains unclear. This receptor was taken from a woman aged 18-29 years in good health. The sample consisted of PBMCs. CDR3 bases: TGTGCCAGCAGTTTATCTAACACCCCGACCTACGAGCAGTACTTC. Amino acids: CASSLSNTPTYEQYF.